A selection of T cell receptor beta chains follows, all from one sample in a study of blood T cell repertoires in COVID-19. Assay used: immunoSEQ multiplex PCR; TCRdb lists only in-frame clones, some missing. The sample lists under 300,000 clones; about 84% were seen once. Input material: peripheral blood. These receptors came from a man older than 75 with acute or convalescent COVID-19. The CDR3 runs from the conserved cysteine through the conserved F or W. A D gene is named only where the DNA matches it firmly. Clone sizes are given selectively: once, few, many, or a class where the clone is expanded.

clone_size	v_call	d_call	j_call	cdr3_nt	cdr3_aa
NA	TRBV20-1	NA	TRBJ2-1	TGCAGTGCTGGGCAGGGGAATGAGCAGTTCTTC	CSAGQGNEQFF
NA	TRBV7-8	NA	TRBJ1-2	TGTGCCAGCAGCCCGGACAGAACGAACTATGGCTACACCTTC	CASSPDRTNYGYTF
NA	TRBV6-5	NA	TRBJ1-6	TGTGCCAGCAGCCCGGGATCGTATAATTCACCCCTCCACTTT	CASSPGSYNSPLHF
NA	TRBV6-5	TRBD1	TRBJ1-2	TGTGCCAGCAGTTACTCGTTACAGGGGACTTTAGGCTACACCTTC	CASSYSLQGTLGYTF
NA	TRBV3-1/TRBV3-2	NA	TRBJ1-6	TGTGCCAGCAGCCCCTATAGCAGGGGCTTCGGTTCACCCCTCCACTTT	CASSPYSRGFGSPLHF
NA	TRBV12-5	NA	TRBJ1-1	TGTGCTAGTGGTTTGGTGGCGATTGGGGGCGCCGGGACGGGCACTGAAGCTTTCTTT	CASGLVAIGGAGTGTEAFF
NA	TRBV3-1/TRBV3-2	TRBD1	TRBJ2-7	TGTGCCAGCAGCCCTTGGACAGGGGACTACGAGCAGTACTTC	CASSPWTGDYEQYF
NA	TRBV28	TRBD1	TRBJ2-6	TGTGCCAGCAGTTCAAACCTCGGGACAGCCTCCGGGGCCAACGTCCTGACTTTC	CASSSNLGTASGANVLTF
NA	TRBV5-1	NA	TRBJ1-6	TGCGCCAGCAGCCAGACATCGAGCTCCTATAATTCACCCCTCCACTTT	CASSQTSSSYNSPLHF
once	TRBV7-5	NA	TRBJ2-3	TGTGCCAGAAGTTCTCCCTTTGGGGAGCGGACAGATACGCAGTATTTT	CARSSPFGERTDTQYF
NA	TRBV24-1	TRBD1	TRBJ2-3	TGTGCCACCAGTGGTGGGACAGGGTACCCAGATACGCAGTATTTT	CATSGGTGYPDTQYF
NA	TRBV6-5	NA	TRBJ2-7	TGTGCCAGCAGTTGGACAGGGAGGGTCGACTACGAGCAGTACTTC	CASSWTGRVDYEQYF
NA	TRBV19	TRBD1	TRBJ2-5	TGTGCCAGTAGTAGCAGGGGGCATGAGACCCAGTACTTC	CASSSRGHETQYF
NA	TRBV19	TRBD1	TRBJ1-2	TGTGCCAGTAGTATTGGGGGGACAGGGAACGGCTACACCTTC	CASSIGGTGNGYTF
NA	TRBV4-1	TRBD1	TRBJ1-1	TGCGCCAGCAGCCCCGAGGGACAGGGAGGAAACACTGAAGCTTTCTTT	CASSPEGQGGNTEAFF
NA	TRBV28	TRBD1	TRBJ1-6	TGTGCCAGCAGTCCCGGGACAGGGGTATCACCCCTCCACTTT	CASSPGTGVSPLHF
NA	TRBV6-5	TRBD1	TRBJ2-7	TGTGCCAGCAGAGCCGGGACAGCCCTAACCTACGAGCAGTACTTC	CASRAGTALTYEQYF
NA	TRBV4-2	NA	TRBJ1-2	TGTGCCAGCAGCCAAACACGCCGGGCGGGGGACACCTTC	CASSQTRRAGDTF
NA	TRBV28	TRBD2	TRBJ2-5	TGTGCCAGCGCGGGGGAAGAGACCCAGTACTTC	CASAGEETQYF
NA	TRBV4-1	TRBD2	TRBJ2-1	TGCGCCAGCAGCCGAAGGACTAGCGGGAGACTCTACAATGAGCAGTTCTTC	CASSRRTSGRLYNEQFF
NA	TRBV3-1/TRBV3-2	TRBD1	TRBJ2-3	TGTGCCAGCAGCTCTCGGACAGGGTCTAGCACAGATACGCAGTATTTT	CASSSRTGSSTDTQYF
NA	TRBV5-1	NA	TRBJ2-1	TGCGCCAGCAGCTTGGCCAGTGGGGCCAGCTCCTACAATGAGCAGTTCTTC	CASSLASGASSYNEQFF
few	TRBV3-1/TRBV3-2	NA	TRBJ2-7	TGTGCCAGCAGCCAAGATCTATGGCAGTACTTC	CASSQDLWQYF
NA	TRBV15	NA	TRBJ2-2	TGTGCCACCAGCAGTCAACGGGAGTTGGGCGGGGAGCTGTTTTTT	CATSSQRELGGELFF
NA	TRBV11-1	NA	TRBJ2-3	TGTGCCAGCGAACTAAGATTCACAGATACGCAGTATTTT	CASELRFTDTQYF
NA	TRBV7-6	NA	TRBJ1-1	TGTGCCAGCAGCCCCCAGGAAATCATGAACACTGAAGCTTTCTTT	CASSPQEIMNTEAFF
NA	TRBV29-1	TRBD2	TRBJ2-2	TGCAGCGTTGTTCTTGAAAAACCCGGGACTAGTCTCACCGGGGAGCTGTTTTTT	CSVVLEKPGTSLTGELFF
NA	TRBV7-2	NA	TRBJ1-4	TGTGCCAGCAGCTTAGGGGGCGCGGCTAATGAAAAACTGTTTTTT	CASSLGGAANEKLFF
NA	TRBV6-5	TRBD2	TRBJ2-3	TGTGCCAGCAGTTCTGGGGGACTAGCGCTTACAGATACGCAGTATTTT	CASSSGGLALTDTQYF
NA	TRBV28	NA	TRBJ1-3	TGTGCCAGCAACCTACGGGACGCGGGGGGAAACACCATATATTTT	CASNLRDAGGNTIYF
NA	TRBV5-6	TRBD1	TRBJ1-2	TGTGCCAGCAGCTTGGTGACAGGGAATGGCTACACCTTC	CASSLVTGNGYTF
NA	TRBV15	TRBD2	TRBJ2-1	TGTGCCACCAGTCAGACTAGCGGGAGGTGGAATGAGCAGTTCTTC	CATSQTSGRWNEQFF
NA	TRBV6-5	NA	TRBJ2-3	TGTGCCAGCAGTTCTCGGACAGTTGCAGATACGCAGTATTTT	CASSSRTVADTQYF
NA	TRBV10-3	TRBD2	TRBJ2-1	TGTGCCATCAGGCCGGGGACTAGCGGGTACTCCTACAATGAGCAGTTCTTC	CAIRPGTSGYSYNEQFF
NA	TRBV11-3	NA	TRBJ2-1	TGTGCCAGCAGCCGCGGGGGGAGACAGGGTGGTGAGCAGTTCTTC	CASSRGGRQGGEQFF
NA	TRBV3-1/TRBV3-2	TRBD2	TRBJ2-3	TGTGCCAGCAGCTCTAGCGGGGTTATTCTCACAGATACGCAGTATTTT	CASSSSGVILTDTQYF